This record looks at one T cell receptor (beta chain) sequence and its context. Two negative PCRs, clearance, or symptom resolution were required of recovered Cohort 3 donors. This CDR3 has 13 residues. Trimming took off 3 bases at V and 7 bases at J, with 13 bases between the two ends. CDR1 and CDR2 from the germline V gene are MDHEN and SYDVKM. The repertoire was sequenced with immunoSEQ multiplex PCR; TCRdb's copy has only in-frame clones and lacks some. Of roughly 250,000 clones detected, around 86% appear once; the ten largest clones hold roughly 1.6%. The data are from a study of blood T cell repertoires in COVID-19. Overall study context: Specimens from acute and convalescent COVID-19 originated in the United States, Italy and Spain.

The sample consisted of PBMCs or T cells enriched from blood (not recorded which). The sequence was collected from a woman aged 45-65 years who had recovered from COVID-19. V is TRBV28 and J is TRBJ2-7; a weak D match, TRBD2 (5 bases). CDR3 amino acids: CASSFYRSGEQYF. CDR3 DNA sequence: TGTGCCAGCAGTTTCTACCGATCGGGGGAGCAGTACTTC.